These 24 T cell receptor beta chains came from one sample sequenced in a study of control samples from healthy donors and cancer patients. Sequenced by immunoSEQ multiplex PCR; TCRdb stores in-frame clones only, minus some. The table lists about 410,000 clones, about 93% of them singletons. Specimen: PBMCs. Source of these receptors: a man in his forties with head and neck cancer.

This clone was detected a few times. The chain employs TRBV19 and TRBJ1-1, with D tentatively TRBD1 (5 bases). The CDR3 is made up of 14 amino acids. CDR1 LNHDA and CDR2 SQIVND come from the germline V gene (reference sequence). Between the trimmed V and J ends, which lost 3 bases and 4 bases, there was a span of 12 bases. The CDR3 nucleotides read TGTGCCAGTAGTATGAGGAGGGGAAGCACTGAAGCTTTCTTT. Translated: CASSMRRGSTEAFF.

This chain links TRBV4-2 with TRBJ2-7; D might be TRBD2 (7 bases). The CDR3 length is 16 residues. V gave up 0 bases and J gave up 3 bases, with 15 bases separating them. Germline loops: CDR1 LGHNA, CDR2 YNFKEQ. CDR3 sequence (DNA): TGTGCCAGCAGCCAAGATTCGGCGGGGGCGATCTACGAGCAGTACTTC. Translated, it gives CASSQDSAGAIYEQYF.

This clone was found once. For the CDR3, the DNA is TGTGCCAGCTCACCGGACAGGGAGCAGTTCTTC. Amino acids: CASSPDREQFF. The chain has TRBV18 and TRBJ2-1, with 7 bases fitting TRBD1. This CDR3 region has 11 residues. Germline V CDR1 and CDR2: KGHSH, LQKENI. The V segment lost 3 bases and the J segment 10 bases; nucleotides outside the gene matches: 0.

The chain joins TRBV6-5 to TRBJ1-5, with D unclear. This CDR3 comprises 13 residues. V was pared by 8 bases and J by 2 bases, with 10 bases between. Looked up from germline, CDR1 is MNHEY and CDR2 is SVGAGI. CDR3 amino acids: CASQGRGNQPQHF. CDR3 DNA: TGTGCCAGCCAAGGACGGGGCAATCAGCCCCAGCATTTT.

V is TRBV13 and J is TRBJ2-7; TRBD2 matches at 8 bases. V dropped 4 bases and J dropped 3; count of bases not matched to a gene: 5. CDR1 and CDR2 (germline): PRHDT, FYEKMQ (reference sequence). The CDR3 has 14 amino acids. CDR3 DNA: TGTGCCAGCAGCTCCGGGACTAGTAACTACGAGCAGTACTTC. Translated, it gives CASSSGTSNYEQYF.

The chain recombines TRBV2 with TRBJ2-5, with a tentative D call TRBD1 (5 bases). CDR3 length equals 14 residues. Trimming stripped 6 bases from V and 2 bases from J, with 13 bases between. Germline V gives CDR1 SNHLY, CDR2 FYNNEI. In nucleotides, the CDR3 is TGTGCCAGCAGCACCAGACAGTCACAAGAGACCCAGTACTTC. It codes for CASSTRQSQETQYF.

This clone was detected many times. The chain employs TRBV9 and TRBJ2-5, with a tentative D call TRBD1 (5 bases). The CDR3 runs 12 residues. The germline V and J ends were trimmed by 0 bases and 5 bases, with 5 bases remaining between them. Germline CDR1 SGDLS, CDR2 YYNGEE. The CDR3 is CASSVEGETQYF. The CDR3 DNA sequence: TGTGCCAGCAGCGTAGAGGGGGAGACCCAGTACTTC.

V gene TRBV11-2 combines with J gene TRBJ1-1; D is undetermined. This CDR3 has 15 amino acids. V was cut by 0 bases and J by 0 bases, with 8 bases left in between. Per germline, CDR1 SGHAT and CDR2 FQNNGV. The CDR3 reads CASSLEARVNTEAFF. Here the CDR3 DNA reads TGTGCCAGCAGCTTAGAAGCACGCGTGAACACTGAAGCTTTCTTT.

CDR3 DNA: TGCGCCAGCATGGAAGGGCGAGGAAACACTGAAGCTTTCTTT. Translated: CASMEGRGNTEAFF. This chain connects TRBV5-1 to TRBJ1-1; D is undetermined. Germline values: CDR1 SGHRS, CDR2 YFSETQ. This CDR3 is built from 14 residues. Trimming removed 6 bases from V and 2 bases from J, with 14 bases in between.

The chain recombines TRBV9 with TRBJ1-5; no definite D call. Per germline, CDR1 SGDLS and CDR2 YYNGEE. V dropped 0 bases and J dropped 4 bases, with 8 bases sitting between them. The CDR3 is 14 residues long. DNA for the CDR3: TGTGCCAGCAGCGTAGCCGGTGTAAATCAGCCCCAGCATTTT. It encodes CASSVAGVNQPQHF.

The chain joins TRBV5-6 to TRBJ1-6, with 9 bases aligning to TRBD1. The CDR3 spans 17 residues. J gave up 8 bases and V 4 bases, and 13 bases lay outside the gene matches. Germline V CDR1 and CDR2: SGHDT, YYEEEE. The CDR3 DNA reads TGTGCCAGCAGCAAGACCGGGACAGGGAAAACGGATTCACCCCTCCACTTT. It yields the protein CASSKTGTGKTDSPLHF.

A word on this clone: Other DNA variants within this sample encode the same CDR3. The chain combines TRBV9 with TRBJ2-7; 11 positions match TRBD1. This CDR3 spans 15 amino acids. The germline gives CDR1 SGDLS, CDR2 YYNGEE. After removal of 0 bases from V and 2 bases from J, the junction contained 1 base not matched to a gene. The CDR3 DNA reads TGTGCCAGCAGCGTAGGGGACAGGGGGGCCTACGAGCAGTACTTC. As protein: CASSVGDRGAYEQYF.

V gene TRBV18 combines with J gene TRBJ2-1; D uncertain. The germline V gene encodes CDR1 KGHSH and CDR2 LQKENI. The CDR3 length is 16 residues. V lost 3 bases and J lost 6, with 18 bases in between. This CDR3 is CASSPLPGLMGNEQFF. CDR3 DNA sequence: TGTGCCAGCTCACCTCTGCCAGGTCTGATGGGCAATGAGCAGTTCTTC.

The gene calls are TRBV30 and TRBJ1-1; D unclear. The CDR3 loop spans 15 amino acids. Germline V gene sequence: CDR1 GTSNPN, CDR2 SVGIG (reference sequence). V lost 0 bases and J 2 bases, leaving 13 bases between the germline ends. CDR3 in amino acids: CAWSVADRINTEAFF. Written as DNA, the CDR3 is TGTGCCTGGAGTGTAGCCGACCGGATAAACACTGAAGCTTTCTTT.

The chain uses TRBV9 and TRBJ1-3; 7 nucleotides match TRBD1. V gave up 2 bases and J gave up 2 bases; unmatched junction bases: 7. The CDR3 contains 16 residues. Germline assignment: CDR1 SGDLS and CDR2 YYNGEE. CDR3: CASSVDPGQTGNTIYF. In DNA form, the CDR3 reads TGTGCCAGCAGCGTCGATCCGGGACAGACTGGAAACACCATATATTTT.

This chain joins TRBV11-2 and TRBJ2-5; D is undetermined. The length of the CDR3 is 14 residues. The V gene lost 1 base and the J gene lost 2 bases, with 8 bases spanning the gap. Germline assignment: CDR1 SGHAT and CDR2 FQNNGV. CDR3 residues: CASSLGHIQETQYF. CDR3 nucleotides: TGTGCCAGCAGCTTAGGACACATACAAGAGACCCAGTACTTC.

A single count supports this clone. V and J are TRBV11-1 and TRBJ2-7, with D maybe TRBD2 (7 bases). The CDR3 has 13 residues. Germline CDR1 and CDR2: SGHAT and FQDESV (reference sequence). Deletions cut 5 bases from V and 5 bases from J, with 13 bases between. The CDR3 loop reads CASSVAGAHEQYF. The DNA for the CDR3 is TGTGCCAGCAGCGTCGCGGGGGCCCACGAGCAGTACTTC.

The V call is TRBV11-2, the J call TRBJ1-4; D is uncertain. The CDR3 is 14 residues long. The V end was cut by 1 base, the J end by 10 bases, with 13 bases between. Looked up from germline, CDR1 is SGHAT and CDR2 is FQNNGV. The CDR3: CASSLAGTDGKLFF. The CDR3 region has the DNA TGTGCCAGCAGCTTAGCAGGCACCGATGGAAAACTGTTTTTT.

V and J are TRBV11-2 and TRBJ2-7; maybe TRBD1 (5 bases). V lost 2 bases, J lost 5 bases, and 16 bases lay in between. The CDR3 loop spans 15 amino acids. Germline V gives CDR1 SGHAT, CDR2 FQNNGV. The CDR3 DNA sequence: TGTGCCAGCAGCTTATCGACAGAAATGATCCACGAGCAGTACTTC. Amino acid sequence: CASSLSTEMIHEQYF.

This chain connects TRBV6-2 or TRBV6-3 to TRBJ1-2, with 8 positions matching TRBD1. Looked up from germline, CDR1 is MNHEY and CDR2 is SVGEGT. The CDR3 is 15 amino acids. The ends lost 4 bases at V and 4 bases at J; junction bases unmatched: 8. The CDR3 DNA reads TGTGCCAGCAGTTGGCGGACAGGGACGGGCTATGGCTACACCTTC. It specifies CASSWRTGTGYGYTF.

The rearrangement uses TRBV3-1 (or the pseudogene TRBV3-2) and TRBJ2-1; 7 bases match TRBD1. The germline gives CDR1 LGHDT, CDR2 YNNKEL (reference sequence). V shed 0 bases, J shed 4 bases, and the junction held 6 bases outside the gene matches. The CDR3 spans 16 residues. The CDR3 DNA is TGTGCCAGCAGCCAAGATACAGGGGTCGGGTACAATGAGCAGTTCTTC. Amino acid sequence: CASSQDTGVGYNEQFF.

This sequence joins TRBV28 and TRBJ1-4; D unresolved. The CDR3 runs to 14 residues. The ends were cut back, 3 bases at V and 7 bases at J, with 12 bases in the middle. Germline assignment: CDR1 MDHEN and CDR2 SYDVKM. The chain's CDR3 is CASSFGSGTEKLFF. Written as DNA, the CDR3 is TGTGCCAGCAGTTTTGGATCGGGCACTGAAAAACTGTTTTTT.

V gene TRBV9 combines with J gene TRBJ1-4, with D uncertain. The CDR3 runs 14 residues. V was trimmed by 0 bases and J by 6 bases, leaving 9 bases between them. The V gene's germline CDR1 is SGDLS and CDR2 YYNGEE. The CDR3 DNA is TGTGCCAGCAGCGTAGGGAGGGCAGATGAAAAACTGTTTTTT. Translation gives CASSVGRADEKLFF.

This rearrangement joins TRBV5-4 to TRBJ2-7, with TRBD1 as a possible D gene (6 bases). This CDR3 spans 13 amino acids. V was clipped by 4 bases and J by 4 bases, with 12 bases between them. Germline CDR1 SGHNT, CDR2 YYREEE (reference sequence). CDR3 sequence reads: CASSPDRTYEQYF. CDR3 DNA: TGTGCCAGCAGCCCCGACAGGACGTACGAGCAGTACTTC.